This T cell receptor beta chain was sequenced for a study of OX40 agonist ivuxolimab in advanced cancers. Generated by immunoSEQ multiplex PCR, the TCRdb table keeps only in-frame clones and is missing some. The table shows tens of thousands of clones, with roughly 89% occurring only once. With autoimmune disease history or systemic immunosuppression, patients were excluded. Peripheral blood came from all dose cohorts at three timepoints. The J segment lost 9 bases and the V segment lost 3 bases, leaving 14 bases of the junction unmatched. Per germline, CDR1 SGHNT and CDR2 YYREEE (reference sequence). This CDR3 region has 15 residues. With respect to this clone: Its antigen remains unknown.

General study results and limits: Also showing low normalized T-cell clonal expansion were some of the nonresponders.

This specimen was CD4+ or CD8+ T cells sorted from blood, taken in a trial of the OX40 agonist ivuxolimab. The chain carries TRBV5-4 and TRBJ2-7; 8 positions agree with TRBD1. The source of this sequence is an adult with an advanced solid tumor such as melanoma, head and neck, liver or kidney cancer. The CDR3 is CASSWAGQALGGQYF. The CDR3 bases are TGTGCCAGCAGCTGGGCGGGACAGGCCCTCGGGGGGCAGTACTTC. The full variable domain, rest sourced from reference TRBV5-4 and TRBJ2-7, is ETGVTQSPTHLIKTRGQQVTLRCSSQSGHNTVSWYQQALGQGPQFIFQYYREEENGRGNFPPRFSGLQFPNYSSELNVNALELDDSALYLCASSWAGQALGGQYFGPGTRLTVT.